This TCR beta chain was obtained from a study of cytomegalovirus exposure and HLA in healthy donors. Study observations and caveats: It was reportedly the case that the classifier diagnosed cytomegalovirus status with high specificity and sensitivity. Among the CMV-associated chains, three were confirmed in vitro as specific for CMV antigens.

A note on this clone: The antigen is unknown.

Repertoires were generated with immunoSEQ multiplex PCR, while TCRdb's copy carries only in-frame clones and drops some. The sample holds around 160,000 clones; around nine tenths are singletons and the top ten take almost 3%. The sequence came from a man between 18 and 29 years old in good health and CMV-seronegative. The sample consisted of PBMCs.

CDR3 sequence: CASSAIDRSNQPQHF. Written as DNA, the CDR3 is TGTGCCAGCAGCGCAATTGACAGATCAAATCAGCCCCAGCATTTT. The chain is built from TRBV28 and TRBJ1-5, with D possibly matching TRBD1 (5 bases). The germline V and J ends were trimmed by 6 bases and 4 bases, with 16 bases remaining between them. The CDR3 has 15 residues. The germline V gene encodes CDR1 MDHEN and CDR2 SYDVKM.